The source of this T cell receptor (beta chain) is a study of TIL therapy for anti-PD-1-resistant metastatic lung cancer. This was the immunoSEQ v3 assay. Survey-level samples got 2 million or so read pairs; deep-level samples got about 5-6 million. This table comes from immunoSEQ multiplex PCR, and its TCRdb copy is limited to in-frame clones, with some not included. The table has about 36,000 clones, more than 60% seen once. The CDR3 has 15 residues. The V and J ends lost 5 bases and 0 bases, in that order; junction bases with no gene match: 4. Germline V CDR1 and CDR2: MDHEN, SYDVKM. The time point here: pre-treatment sample, taken before nivolumab and TIL therapy.

This clonotype was sampled from a person aged 25 to 79 with non-small cell lung cancer. The material sequenced was blood, taken at baseline. The J gene is TRBJ1-1, the V gene TRBV28, with 9 positions matching TRBD1. DNA for the CDR3: TGTGCCAGCAGTCTAACAGGGGGCATGAACACTGAAGCTTTCTTT. Translation gives CASSLTGGMNTEAFF.